This T cell receptor beta chain was observed in a study of control samples from healthy donors and cancer patients. This clone was recorded only once. Profiling relied on immunoSEQ multiplex PCR, and the TCRdb table lists in-frame clones only, not all of them. This repertoire shows 85,000 to 95,000 clones, roughly 82% found once; its top ten account for approximately 9.4%. Trimming left V 3 bases short and J 0 bases short, with 13 bases between. This CDR3 is built from 15 residues. CDR1 and CDR2 from the germline V gene are SGDLS and YYNGEE. Sequencing was performed on blood. The sequence derives from a woman aged 55-69 years in good health. The gene calls are TRBV9 and TRBJ2-7, with a tentative D call TRBD2 (5 bases). CDR3 DNA sequence: TGTGCCAGCAGCGGTTCCTCGGGGATCTCCTACGAGCAGTACTTC. Translating it yields CASSGSSGISYEQYF.